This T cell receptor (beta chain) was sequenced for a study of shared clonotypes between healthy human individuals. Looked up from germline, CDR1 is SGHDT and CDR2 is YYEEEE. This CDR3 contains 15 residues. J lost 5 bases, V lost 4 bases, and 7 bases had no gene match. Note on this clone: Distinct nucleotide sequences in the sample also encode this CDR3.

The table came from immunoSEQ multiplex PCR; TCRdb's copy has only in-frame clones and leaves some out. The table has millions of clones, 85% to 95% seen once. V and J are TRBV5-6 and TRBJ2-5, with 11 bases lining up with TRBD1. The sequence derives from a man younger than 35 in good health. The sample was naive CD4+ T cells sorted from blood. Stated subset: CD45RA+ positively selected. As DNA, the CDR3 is TGTGCCAGCAGCCTGGACAGGGGGCTGGGTGAGACCCAGTACTTC. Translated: CASSLDRGLGETQYF. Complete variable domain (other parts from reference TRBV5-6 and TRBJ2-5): DAGVTQSPTHLIKTRGQQVTLRCSPKSGHDTVSWYQQALGQGPQFIFQYYEEEERQRGNFPDRFSGHQFPNYSSELNVNALLLGDSALYLCASSLDRGLGETQYFGPGTRLLVL.